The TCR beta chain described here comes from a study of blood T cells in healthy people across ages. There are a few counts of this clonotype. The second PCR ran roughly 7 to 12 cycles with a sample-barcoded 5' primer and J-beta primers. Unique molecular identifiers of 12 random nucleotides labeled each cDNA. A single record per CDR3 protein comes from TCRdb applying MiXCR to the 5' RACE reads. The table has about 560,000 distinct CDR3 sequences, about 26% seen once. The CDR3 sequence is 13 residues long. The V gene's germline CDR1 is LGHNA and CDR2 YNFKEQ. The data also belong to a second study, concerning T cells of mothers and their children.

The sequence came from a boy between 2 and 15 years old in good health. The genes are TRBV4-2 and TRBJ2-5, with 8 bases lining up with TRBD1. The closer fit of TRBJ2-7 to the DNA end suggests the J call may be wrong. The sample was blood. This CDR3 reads CASSQGQGFEQYF. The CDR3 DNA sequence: TGTGCCAGCAGCCAAGGACAGGGGTTCGAGCAGTACTTC.